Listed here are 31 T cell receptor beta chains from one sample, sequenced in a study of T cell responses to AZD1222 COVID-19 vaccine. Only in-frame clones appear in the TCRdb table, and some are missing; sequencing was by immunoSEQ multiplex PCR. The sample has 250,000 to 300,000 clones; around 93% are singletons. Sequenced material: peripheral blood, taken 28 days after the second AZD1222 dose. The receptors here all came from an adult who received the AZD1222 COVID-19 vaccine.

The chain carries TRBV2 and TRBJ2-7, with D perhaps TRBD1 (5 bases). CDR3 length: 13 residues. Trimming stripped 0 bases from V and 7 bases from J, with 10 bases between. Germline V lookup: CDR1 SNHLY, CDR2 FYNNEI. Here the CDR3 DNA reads TGTGCCAGCAGTGAAGCGTGGGGCATGGAGCAGTACTTC. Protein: CASSEAWGMEQYF.

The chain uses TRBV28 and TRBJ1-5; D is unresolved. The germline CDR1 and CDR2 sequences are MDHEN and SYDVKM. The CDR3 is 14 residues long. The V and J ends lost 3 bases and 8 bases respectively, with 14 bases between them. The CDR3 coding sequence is TGTGCCAGCAGTTTGGCCGGGCCTTGGGAGCCCCAGCATTTT. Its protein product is CASSLAGPWEPQHF.

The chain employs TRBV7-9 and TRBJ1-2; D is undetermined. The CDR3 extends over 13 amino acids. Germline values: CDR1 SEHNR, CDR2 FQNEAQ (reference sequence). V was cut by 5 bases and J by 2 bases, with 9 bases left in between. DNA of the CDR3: TGTGCCAGCAGCCGCCCGCTGAACTATGGCTACACCTTC. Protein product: CASSRPLNYGYTF.

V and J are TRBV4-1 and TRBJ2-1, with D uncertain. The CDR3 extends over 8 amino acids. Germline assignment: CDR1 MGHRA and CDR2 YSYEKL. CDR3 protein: CATHEQFF. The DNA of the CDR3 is TGCGCGACGCACGAGCAGTTCTTC.

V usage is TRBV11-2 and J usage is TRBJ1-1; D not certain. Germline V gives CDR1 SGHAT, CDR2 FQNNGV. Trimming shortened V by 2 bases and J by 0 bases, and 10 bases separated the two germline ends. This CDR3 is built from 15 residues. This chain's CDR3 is CASSLLEGMNTEAFF. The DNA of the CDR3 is TGTGCCAGCAGCTTATTGGAGGGAATGAACACTGAAGCTTTCTTT. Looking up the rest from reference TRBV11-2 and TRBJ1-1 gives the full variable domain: EAGVAQSPRYKIIEKRQSVAFWCNPISGHATLYWYQQILGQGPKLLIQFQNNGVVDDSQLPKDRFSAERLKGVDSTLKIQPAKLEDSAVYLCASSLLEGMNTEAFFGQGTRLTVV.

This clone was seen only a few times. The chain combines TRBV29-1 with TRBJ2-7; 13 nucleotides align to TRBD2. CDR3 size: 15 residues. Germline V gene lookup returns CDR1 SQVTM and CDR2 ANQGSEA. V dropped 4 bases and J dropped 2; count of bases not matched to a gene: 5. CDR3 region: CSVAEGLAGPYEQYF. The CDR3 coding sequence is TGCAGCGTTGCCGAGGGACTAGCGGGACCCTACGAGCAGTACTTC.

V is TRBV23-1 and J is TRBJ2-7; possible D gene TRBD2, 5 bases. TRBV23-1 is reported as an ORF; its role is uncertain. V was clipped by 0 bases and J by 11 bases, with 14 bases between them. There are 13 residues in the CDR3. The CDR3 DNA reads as TGCGCCAGCAGTCAATCGAGGGCCGCTCGGAAGTACTTC. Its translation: CASSQSRAARKYF.

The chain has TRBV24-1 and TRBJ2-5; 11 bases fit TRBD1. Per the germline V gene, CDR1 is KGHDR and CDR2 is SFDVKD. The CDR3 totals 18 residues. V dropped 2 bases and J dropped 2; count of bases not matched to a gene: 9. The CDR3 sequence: CATSDSGLDRGPQETQYF. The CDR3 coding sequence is TGTGCCACCAGTGATTCCGGGCTGGACAGGGGGCCTCAAGAGACCCAGTACTTC.

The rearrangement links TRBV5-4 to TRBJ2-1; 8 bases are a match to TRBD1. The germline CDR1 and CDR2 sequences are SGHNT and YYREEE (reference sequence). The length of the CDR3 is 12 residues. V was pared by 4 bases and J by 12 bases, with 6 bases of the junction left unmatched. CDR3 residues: CASSLWTGWQFF. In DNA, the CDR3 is TGTGCCAGCAGCCTATGGACAGGGTGGCAGTTCTTC.

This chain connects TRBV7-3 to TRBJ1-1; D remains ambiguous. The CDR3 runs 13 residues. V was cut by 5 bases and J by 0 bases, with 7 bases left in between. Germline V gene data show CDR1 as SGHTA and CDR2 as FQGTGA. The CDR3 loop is CASSTYMNTEAFF. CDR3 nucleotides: TGTGCCAGCAGCACCTACATGAACACTGAAGCTTTCTTT.

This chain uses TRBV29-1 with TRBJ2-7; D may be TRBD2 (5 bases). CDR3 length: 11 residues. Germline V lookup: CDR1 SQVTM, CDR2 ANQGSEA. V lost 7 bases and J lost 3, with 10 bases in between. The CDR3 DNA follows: TGCAGCGCCGGGATGGGCTACGAGCAGTACTTC. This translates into CSAGMGYEQYF.

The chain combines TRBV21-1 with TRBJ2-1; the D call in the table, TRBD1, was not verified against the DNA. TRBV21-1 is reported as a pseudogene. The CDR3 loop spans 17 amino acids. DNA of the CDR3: TGTGCCAGCAGCATTCCGACAGGAAAAAACCCCTACAATGAGCAGTTCTTC. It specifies CASSIPTGKNPYNEQFF.

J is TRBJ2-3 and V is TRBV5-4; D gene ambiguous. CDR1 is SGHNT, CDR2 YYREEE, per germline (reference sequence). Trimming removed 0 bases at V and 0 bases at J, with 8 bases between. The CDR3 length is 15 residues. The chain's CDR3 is CASSLAGPSTDTQYF. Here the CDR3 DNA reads TGTGCCAGCAGCTTGGCCGGTCCCAGCACAGATACGCAGTATTTT. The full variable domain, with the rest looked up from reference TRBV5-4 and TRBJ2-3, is ETGVTQSPTHLIKTRGQQVTLRCSSQSGHNTVSWYQQALGQGPQFIFQYYREEENGRGNFPPRFSGLQFPNYSSELNVNALELDDSALYLCASSLAGPSTDTQYFGPGTRLTVL.

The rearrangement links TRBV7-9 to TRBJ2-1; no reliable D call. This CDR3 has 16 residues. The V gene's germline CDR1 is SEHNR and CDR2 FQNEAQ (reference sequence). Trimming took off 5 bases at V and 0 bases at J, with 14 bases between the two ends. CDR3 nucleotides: TGTGCCAGCAGCACCACTATCCTTAGCTCCTACAATGAGCAGTTCTTC. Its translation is CASSTTILSSYNEQFF.

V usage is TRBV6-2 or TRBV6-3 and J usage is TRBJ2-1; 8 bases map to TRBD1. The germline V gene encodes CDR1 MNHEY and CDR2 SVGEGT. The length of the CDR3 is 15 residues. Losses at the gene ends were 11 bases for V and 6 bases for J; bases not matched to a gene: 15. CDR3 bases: TGTGCCGCCAGCCCTCTGGACAGGGTTACCAATGAGCAGTTCTTC. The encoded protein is CAASPLDRVTNEQFF.

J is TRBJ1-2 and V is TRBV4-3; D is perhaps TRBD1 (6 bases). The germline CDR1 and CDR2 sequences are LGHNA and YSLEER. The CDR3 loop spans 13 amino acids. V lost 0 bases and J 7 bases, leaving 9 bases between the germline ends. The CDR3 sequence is CASSQEQGAGYTF. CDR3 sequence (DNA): TGCGCCAGCAGCCAAGAACAGGGTGCTGGCTACACCTTC.

This CDR3 is CASSFGDGSYGYTF. The CDR3, as DNA: TGTGCCAGCAGCTTTGGGGACGGGAGCTATGGCTACACCTTC. The V and J genes are TRBV7-9 and TRBJ1-2, with D perhaps TRBD1 (5 bases). The CDR3 contains 14 residues. Germline V gene sequence: CDR1 SEHNR, CDR2 FQNEAQ (reference sequence). V was trimmed by 3 bases and J by 4 bases, leaving 12 bases between them.

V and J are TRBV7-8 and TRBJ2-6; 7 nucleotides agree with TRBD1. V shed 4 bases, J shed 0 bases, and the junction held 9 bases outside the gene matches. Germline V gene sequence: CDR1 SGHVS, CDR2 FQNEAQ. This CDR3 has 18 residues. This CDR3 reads CASSYKTGSYSGANVLTF. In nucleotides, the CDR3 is TGTGCCAGCAGCTACAAGACAGGGTCCTACTCTGGGGCCAACGTCCTGACTTTC.

The CDR3 region is CASSPNPGTGDEPQHF. DNA of the CDR3: TGCGCCAGCAGCCCCAACCCCGGGACAGGGGATGAGCCCCAGCATTTT. The rearrangement joins TRBV5-1 to TRBJ1-5; 10 bases map to TRBD1. In germline, CDR1 is SGHRS, CDR2 YFSETQ. This CDR3 comprises 16 residues. Trimming cost V 4 bases and J 8 bases; bases outside gene matches: 12. The entire variable domain, with the rest obtained from reference TRBV5-1 and TRBJ1-5, is as follows: KAGVTQTPRYLIKTRGQQVTLSCSPISGHRSVSWYQQTPGQGLQFLFEYFSETQRNKGNFPGRFSGRQFSNSRSEMNVSTLELGDSALYLCASSPNPGTGDEPQHFGDGTRLSIL.

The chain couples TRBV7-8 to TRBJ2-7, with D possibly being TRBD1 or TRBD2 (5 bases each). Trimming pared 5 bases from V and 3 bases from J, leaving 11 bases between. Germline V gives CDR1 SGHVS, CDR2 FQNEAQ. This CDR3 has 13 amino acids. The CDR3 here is CASSTGTHYEQYF. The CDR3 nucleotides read TGTGCCAGCAGCACCGGGACGCACTACGAGCAGTACTTC.

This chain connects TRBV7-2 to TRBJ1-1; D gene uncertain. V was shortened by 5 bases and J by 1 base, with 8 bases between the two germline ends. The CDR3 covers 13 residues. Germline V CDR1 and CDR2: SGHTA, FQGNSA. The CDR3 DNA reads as TGTGCCAGCAGCGCAGTTAGGAACACTGAAGCTTTCTTT. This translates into CASSAVRNTEAFF.

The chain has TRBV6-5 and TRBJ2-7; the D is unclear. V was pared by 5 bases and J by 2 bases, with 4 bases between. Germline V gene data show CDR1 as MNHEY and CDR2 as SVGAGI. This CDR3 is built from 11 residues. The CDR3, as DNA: TGTGCCAGCAGTCGGACCTACGAGCAGTACTTC. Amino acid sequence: CASSRTYEQYF.

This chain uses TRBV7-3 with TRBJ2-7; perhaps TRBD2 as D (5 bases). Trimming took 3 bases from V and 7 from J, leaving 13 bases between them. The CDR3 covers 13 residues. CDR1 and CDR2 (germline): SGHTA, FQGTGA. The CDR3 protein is CASSFRGGGEQYF. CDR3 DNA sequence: TGTGCCAGCAGCTTTCGAGGAGGTGGAGAGCAGTACTTC.

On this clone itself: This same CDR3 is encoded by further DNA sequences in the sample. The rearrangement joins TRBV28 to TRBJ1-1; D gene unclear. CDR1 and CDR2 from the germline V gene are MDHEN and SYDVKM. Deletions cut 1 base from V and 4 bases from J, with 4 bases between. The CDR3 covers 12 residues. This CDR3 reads CASSLLGTEAFF. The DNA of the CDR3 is TGTGCCAGCAGTTTATTGGGCACTGAAGCTTTCTTT.

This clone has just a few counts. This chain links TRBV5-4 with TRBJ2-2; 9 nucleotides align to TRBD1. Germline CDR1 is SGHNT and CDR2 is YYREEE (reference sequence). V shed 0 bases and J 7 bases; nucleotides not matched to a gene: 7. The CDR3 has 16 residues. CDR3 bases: TGTGCCAGCAGCTTGGGGTTTGGGACAGGGAGCGGGGAGCTGTTTTTT. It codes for CASSLGFGTGSGELFF.

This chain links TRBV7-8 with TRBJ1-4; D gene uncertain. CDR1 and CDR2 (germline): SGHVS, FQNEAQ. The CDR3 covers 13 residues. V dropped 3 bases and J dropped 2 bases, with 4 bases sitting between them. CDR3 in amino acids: CASSLSTNEKLFF. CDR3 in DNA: TGTGCCAGCAGCTTGTCCACTAATGAAAAACTGTTTTTT.

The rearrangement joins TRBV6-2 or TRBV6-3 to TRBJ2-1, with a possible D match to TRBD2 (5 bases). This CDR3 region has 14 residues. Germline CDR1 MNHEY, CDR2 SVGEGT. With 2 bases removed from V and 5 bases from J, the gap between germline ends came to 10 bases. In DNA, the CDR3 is TGTGCCAGCAGTTACATCCCCGGGAACAATGAGCAGTTCTTC. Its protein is CASSYIPGNNEQFF.

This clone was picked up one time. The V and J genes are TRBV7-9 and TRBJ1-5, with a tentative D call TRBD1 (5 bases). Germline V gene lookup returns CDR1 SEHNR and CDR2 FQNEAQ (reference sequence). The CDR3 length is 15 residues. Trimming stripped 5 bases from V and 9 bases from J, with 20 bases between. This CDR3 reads CASSMSVGDRGPQHF. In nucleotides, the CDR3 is TGTGCCAGCAGCATGAGCGTAGGGGATCGCGGGCCCCAGCATTTT.

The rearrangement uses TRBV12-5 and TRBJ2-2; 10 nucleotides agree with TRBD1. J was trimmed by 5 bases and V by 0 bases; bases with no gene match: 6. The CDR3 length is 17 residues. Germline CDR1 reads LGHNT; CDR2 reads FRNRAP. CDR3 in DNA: TGTGCTAGTGGTTTGGTACTGGGACAGGGGATTACCGGGGAGCTGTTTTTT. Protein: CASGLVLGQGITGELFF.

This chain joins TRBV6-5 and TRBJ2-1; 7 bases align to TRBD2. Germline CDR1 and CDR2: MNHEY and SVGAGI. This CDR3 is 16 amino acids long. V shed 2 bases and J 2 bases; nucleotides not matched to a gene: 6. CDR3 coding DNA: TGTGCCAGCAGTTACGGGCTAGCGGCAACCTACAATGAGCAGTTCTTC. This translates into CASSYGLAATYNEQFF.

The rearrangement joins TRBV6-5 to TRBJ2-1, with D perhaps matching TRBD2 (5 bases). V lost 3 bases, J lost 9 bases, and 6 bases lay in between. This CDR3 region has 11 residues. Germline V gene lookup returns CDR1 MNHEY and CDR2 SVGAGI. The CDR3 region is CASSYRGEQFF. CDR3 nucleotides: TGTGCCAGCAGTTATCGGGGTGAGCAGTTCTTC.